One sample yielded the 30 T cell receptor beta chains listed below, sequenced in a study of T cells in Graves' hyperthyroidism and ophthalmopathy. Researchers amplified the TCR beta CDR3 regions from RNA transcripts. HTBI primers were the set used in a first-round RT-PCR of the TCR CDR3. TCRdb re-called the multiplex PCR reads through MiXCR, storing one row per CDR3 protein. The table records about 610,000 distinct CDR3 sequences, 14% to 15% of them present only once. The sequencing input was blood. The receptors stem from a woman aged 40 to 49 with Graves' ophthalmopathy.

This clonotype showed up many times. The V and J genes are TRBV2 and TRBJ2-4; D might be TRBD1 (5 bases). V lost 5 bases to trimming and J lost 3 bases, with 8 bases between them. Germline V lookup: CDR1 SNHLY, CDR2 FYNNEI. The CDR3 is 13 amino acids. The DNA for the CDR3 is TGTGCCAGCAGTCCAGGACACAAAAACATTCAGTACTTC. It is translated as CASSPGHKNIQYF.

This clonotype was seen ten or more times. The rearrangement links TRBV10-3 to TRBJ2-5; TRBD1 aligns across 7 bases. The V and J ends lost 4 bases and 5 bases, in that order; junction bases with no gene match: 7. Germline V gene lookup returns CDR1 ENHRY and CDR2 SYGVKD. The CDR3 is 14 residues long. CDR3: CAISARQGVETQYF. In DNA, the CDR3 is TGTGCCATCAGTGCGAGACAGGGTGTGGAGACCCAGTACTTC.

This clonotype was counted a few times. J is TRBJ1-5 and V is TRBV6-5; possibly TRBD1 for D (6 bases). V lost 6 bases to trimming and J lost 3 bases, with 30 bases between them. The CDR3 covers 20 residues. Germline V gene data show CDR1 as MNHEY and CDR2 as SVGAGI. CDR3 region: CASRGGGGHTEGSFNQPQHF. CDR3 in DNA: TGTGCCAGCAGGGGCGGGGGGGGACACACGGAGGGGAGCTTCAATCAGCCCCAGCATTTT.

This clonotype was seen many times. The chain is built from TRBV6-5 and TRBJ2-7; 7 nucleotides line up with TRBD2. Looked up from germline, CDR1 is MNHEY and CDR2 is SVGAGI. CDR3 size: 14 residues. V lost 7 bases, J lost 5 bases, and 11 bases stayed unmatched. The CDR3 nucleotides are TGTGCCAGCAACCCGGGGAGGGAGGAGAACGAGCAGTACTTC. It encodes CASNPGREENEQYF.

This clonotype was observed a handful of times. The rearrangement uses TRBV9 and TRBJ2-2, with 11 bases that match TRBD1. This CDR3 has 16 residues. Unmatched junction bases numbered 9, after V lost 6 bases and J lost 5 bases. Germline V gene sequence: CDR1 SGDLS, CDR2 YYNGEE. The CDR3 loop reads CASNPSGTGGTGELFF. The CDR3 nucleotides are TGTGCCAGCAATCCATCCGGGACAGGGGGAACCGGGGAGCTGTTTTTT.

This clonotype was picked up a small number of times. The chain recombines TRBV20-1 with TRBJ2-7; 7 nucleotides align to TRBD1. Germline V gene data show CDR1 as DFQATT and CDR2 as SNEGSKA (reference sequence). The CDR3 runs to 14 residues. J was trimmed by 5 bases and V by 3 bases; bases with no gene match: 10. CDR3 amino acids: CSASFQRQGHEQYF. The CDR3 DNA follows: TGCAGTGCTAGCTTCCAGAGACAGGGCCACGAGCAGTACTTC.

The chain employs TRBV15 and TRBJ2-6; 8 positions match TRBD1. After removal of 3 bases from V and 3 bases from J, the junction contained 7 bases not matched to a gene. Germline CDR1 and CDR2: LNHNV and YYDKDF (reference sequence). This CDR3 contains 17 residues. The CDR3 is CATSSRGLGGGANVLTF. The CDR3 DNA sequence: TGTGCCACCAGCAGCAGGGGGCTCGGGGGTGGGGCCAACGTCCTGACTTTC.

This clonotype was found a few times. CDR3 nucleotides: TGCGCCAGCCAACAGGGAAGGAGGGTGGAGACCCAGTACTTC. Its translation is CASQQGRRVETQYF. J is TRBJ2-5 and V is TRBV5-1, with D perhaps assigned TRBD1 or TRBD2 (6 bases each). This CDR3 has 14 amino acids. Germline V gene sequence: CDR1 SGHRS, CDR2 YFSETQ. Between the trimmed V and J ends, which lost 7 bases and 5 bases, there was a span of 18 bases.

The J gene is TRBJ1-5, the V gene TRBV7-8; weak D call: TRBD1 (5 bases). Trimming removed 5 bases from V and 6 bases from J, with 14 bases in between. The CDR3 sequence is 14 residues long. The germline CDR1 and CDR2 sequences are SGHVS and FQNEAQ. CDR3 protein: CASSGSRGSQPQHF. Here the CDR3 DNA reads TGTGCCAGCAGCGGATCGAGGGGCAGTCAGCCCCAGCATTTT.

This clonotype has ten or more counts. The chain uses TRBV12-3 or TRBV12-4 and TRBJ1-1, with a tentative D call TRBD1 (5 bases). CDR3 size: 17 residues. Deletions cut 2 bases from V and 1 base from J, with 17 bases between. The CDR3 DNA sequence: TGTGCCAGCAGTTTAAGTTGGGGCGGGAGACGGAACACTGAAGCTTTCTTT. Amino acid sequence: CASSLSWGGRRNTEAFF.

This chain uses TRBV15 with TRBJ2-5; D uncertain. Germline lookup yields CDR1 LNHNV and CDR2 YYDKDF (reference sequence). The CDR3 is made up of 13 amino acids. With 1 base removed from V and 5 bases from J, the gap between germline ends came to 8 bases. The CDR3, as DNA: TGTGCCACCAGCAGAGTTACAGTGGAGACCCAGTACTTC. Its protein is CATSRVTVETQYF.

This clonotype has a count of ten or more. This chain connects TRBV12-3 or TRBV12-4 to TRBJ2-7, with D unresolved. Trimming took 1 base from V and 6 from J, leaving 10 bases between them. The CDR3 is 13 residues long. The CDR3 loop is CASSLGQRGEQYF. CDR3 DNA sequence: TGTGCCAGCAGTTTAGGACAACGCGGCGAGCAGTACTTC.

The genes are TRBV30 and TRBJ2-7, with D possibly being TRBD1 or TRBD2 (5 bases each). The CDR3 contains 14 residues. The germline gives CDR1 GTSNPN, CDR2 SVGIG (reference sequence). The ends were cut back, 3 bases at V and 7 bases at J, with 19 bases in the middle. The CDR3 coding sequence is TGTGCCTGGAGCTCCCGGACTTTTTGGGGGGAGCAGTACTTC. Its protein is CAWSSRTFWGEQYF.

The chain uses TRBV28 and TRBJ2-2; D might be TRBD1 (6 bases). V was cut by 11 bases and J by 3 bases, with 13 bases left in between. The CDR3 spans 13 residues. From germline, CDR1 is MDHEN and CDR2 SYDVKM. The CDR3 protein is CAGSTGYTGELFF. The CDR3 DNA sequence: TGTGCCGGAAGCACAGGGTACACCGGGGAGCTGTTTTTT.

This clonotype was seen repeatedly, ten times or more. The rearrangement links TRBV2 to TRBJ2-7; TRBD2 might be the D (5 bases). Germline values: CDR1 SNHLY, CDR2 FYNNEI. V lost 6 bases to trimming and J lost 5 bases, with 14 bases between them. The CDR3 consists of 13 residues. The CDR3 region is CASSHSEGHEQYF. The CDR3 DNA is TGTGCCAGCAGCCACTCCGAGGGTCACGAGCAGTACTTC.

This clonotype was detected ten times or more. This chain joins TRBV28 and TRBJ2-5; maybe TRBD1 (5 bases). The V and J ends lost 4 bases and 1 base respectively, with 13 bases between them. The CDR3 extends over 15 amino acids. CDR1 is MDHEN, CDR2 SYDVKM, per germline. The CDR3 is CASSSVDSTQETQYF. The CDR3 bases are TGTGCCAGCAGTTCAGTAGACAGTACCCAAGAGACCCAGTACTTC. The full variable domain, completed using reference TRBV28 and TRBJ2-5, is DVKVTQSSRYLVKRTGEKVFLECVQDMDHENMFWYRQDPGLGLRLIYFSYDVKMKEKGDIPEGYSVSREKKERFSLILESASTNQTSMYLCASSSVDSTQETQYFGPGTRLLVL.

This clonotype showed up just once. This may be a read error: a much more frequent sequence differs by one nucleotide. The rearrangement joins TRBV9 to TRBJ1-2; 11 bases map to TRBD1. The CDR3 spans 14 residues. Per germline, CDR1 SGDLS and CDR2 YYNGEE. CDR3 protein: CASSPGQGVGGYIF. CDR3 nucleotide sequence: TGTGCCAGCAGCCCGGGACAGGGGGTTGGTGGCTACATCTTC.

This clonotype has a count of ten or more. J is TRBJ2-7 and V is TRBV7-2, with D perhaps matching TRBD1 or TRBD2 (5 bases each). Trimming left V 6 bases short and J 10 bases short, with 22 bases between. Germline V gene lookup returns CDR1 SGHTA and CDR2 FQGNSA. The CDR3 spans 14 residues. CDR3 amino acids: CASSSAGTRYEQYF. Here the CDR3 DNA reads TGTGCCAGCAGTTCAGCTGGGACCAGATATGAACAGTACTTC.

This clonotype was detected many times. The chain has TRBV5-1 and TRBJ1-1; D not certain. Trimming removed 1 base at V and 0 bases at J, with 13 bases between. There are 16 residues in the CDR3. CDR1 and CDR2 (germline): SGHRS, YFSETQ. The CDR3 spells CASSLSSQLMNTEAFF. The CDR3 coding sequence is TGCGCCAGCAGCTTGTCTAGTCAGCTCATGAACACTGAAGCTTTCTTT.

This clonotype has at least ten counts. The V and J genes are TRBV7-9 and TRBJ2-7; D gene ambiguous. Trimming pared 4 bases from V and 5 bases from J, leaving 12 bases between. Per germline, CDR1 SEHNR and CDR2 FQNEAQ (reference sequence). The CDR3 contains 13 residues. The CDR3 DNA sequence: TGTGCCAGCAGCTCCCCCGCGCGTAACGAGCAGTACTTC. Translation: CASSSPARNEQYF.

In regard to this clonotype: A much larger clone lies one base from this, so it may be a read error. The gene calls are TRBV6-1 and TRBJ2-7, with TRBD1 matching over 7 bases. Trimming at V came to 10 bases and at J to 7 bases, leaving 13 bases not matched to a gene. The CDR3 runs to 13 residues. CDR1 MNHNS and CDR2 SASEGT come from the germline V gene. This chain's CDR3 is CATTPGTEDEQYF. The CDR3 DNA reads TGTGCCACCACCCCCGGGACAGAGGATGAGCAGTACTTC.

The sample holds many counts of this clonotype. V and J are TRBV5-1 and TRBJ2-2, with D possibly being TRBD2 (5 bases). The CDR3 consists of 15 residues. Germline V gives CDR1 SGHRS, CDR2 YFSETQ. Trimming cost V 0 bases and J 6 bases, with 12 bases left between them. The CDR3, as DNA: TGCGCCAGCAGCTTGGCAGCTAGCCAGTCCGGGGAGCTGTTTTTT. It specifies CASSLAASQSGELFF.

Concerning this clonotype itself: Being one base from a much bigger clone, this may be a read error. The rearrangement links TRBV6-5 to TRBJ1-2; 8 nucleotides line up with TRBD1. The V gene's germline CDR1 is MNHEY and CDR2 SVGAGI. The CDR3 has 17 amino acids. V shed 4 bases, J shed 0 bases, and the junction held 10 bases outside the gene matches. The CDR3 is CASSFPEGQGANYGYTF. The CDR3 DNA reads as TGTGCCAGCAGTTTCCCCGAAGGACAGGGAGCTAACTATGGCTACACCTTC.

A single count supports this clonotype. The chain combines TRBV12-3 or TRBV12-4 with TRBJ2-7, with TRBD2 matching over 13 bases. The CDR3 contains 15 residues. Trimming cost V 8 bases and J 2 bases; bases outside gene matches: 6. CDR3 sequence: CASCPGLAGPYEQYF. In DNA form, the CDR3 reads TGTGCCAGCTGTCCGGGACTAGCGGGACCCTACGAGCAGTACTTC.

This clonotype was counted many times. The chain couples TRBV30 to TRBJ2-7, with no clear D. The CDR3 is 13 residues long. CDR1 is GTSNPN, CDR2 SVGIG, per germline (reference sequence). V was cut by 0 bases and J by 0 bases, with 6 bases left in between. The CDR3 DNA is TGTGCCTGGAGTGTATACACCTCCTACGAGCAGTACTTC. As protein: CAWSVYTSYEQYF.

In this sample, this clonotype turned up many times. The rearrangement uses TRBV9 and TRBJ2-5; D possibly uses TRBD1 or TRBD2 (5 bases each). In germline, CDR1 is SGDLS, CDR2 YYNGEE. The germline V and J ends were trimmed by 3 bases and 2 bases, with 14 bases remaining between them. CDR3 length: 15 amino acids. The CDR3 loop reads CASSAYRDGQETQYF. The CDR3 coding sequence is TGTGCCAGCAGCGCCTACCGGGACGGGCAAGAGACCCAGTACTTC.

The table lists this clonotype with many counts. This chain links TRBV2 with TRBJ1-5; the match to TRBD1 covers 9 bases. The CDR3 contains 18 residues. Germline loops: CDR1 SNHLY, CDR2 FYNNEI. Trimming at V came to 6 bases and at J to 0 bases, leaving 12 bases not matched to a gene. The CDR3 sequence: CASRGQGRGLYSNQPQHF. The CDR3, as DNA: TGTGCCAGCAGGGGACAGGGTCGGGGTCTATATAGCAATCAGCCCCAGCATTTT.

This clonotype has at least ten counts. The chain is built from TRBV7-2 and TRBJ2-2; D gene ambiguous. Germline V gene data show CDR1 as SGHTA and CDR2 as FQGNSA. The CDR3 has 14 residues. With 3 bases removed from V and 1 base from J, the gap between germline ends came to 6 bases. The CDR3 region has the DNA TGTGCCAGCAGCTTCTATAGGAACACCGGGGAGCTGTTTTTT. Its translation: CASSFYRNTGELFF.

This clonotype showed up many times. The CDR3 sequence: CASSVSFQGPGLAYEQYF. CDR3 in DNA: TGCGCCAGCAGCGTATCATTTCAGGGACCGGGACTAGCGTACGAGCAGTACTTC. The rearrangement uses TRBV5-1 and TRBJ2-7; 10 bases align to TRBD2. In germline, CDR1 is SGHRS, CDR2 YFSETQ. Germline trimming cut 4 bases from V and 4 bases from J; bases unmatched to any gene: 17. The CDR3 covers 18 residues.

This clonotype showed up many times. V gene TRBV12-5 combines with J gene TRBJ2-2, with 7 nucleotides matching TRBD1. This CDR3 comprises 15 residues. V shed 3 bases, J shed 0 bases, and the junction held 1 base outside the gene matches. Germline CDR1 is LGHNT and CDR2 is FRNRAP. CDR3 sequence reads: CASGLGTANTGELFF. The CDR3 nucleotides are TGTGCTAGTGGTTTAGGGACAGCGAACACCGGGGAGCTGTTTTTT.